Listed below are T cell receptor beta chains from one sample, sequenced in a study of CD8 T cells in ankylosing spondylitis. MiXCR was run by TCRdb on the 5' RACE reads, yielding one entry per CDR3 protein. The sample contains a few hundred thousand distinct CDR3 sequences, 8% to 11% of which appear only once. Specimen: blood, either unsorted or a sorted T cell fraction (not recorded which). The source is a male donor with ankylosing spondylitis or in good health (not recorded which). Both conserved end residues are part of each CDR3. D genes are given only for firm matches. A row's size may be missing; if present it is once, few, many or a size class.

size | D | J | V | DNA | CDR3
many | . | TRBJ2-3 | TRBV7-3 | TGTGCCAGCAGCACTACCGGGGCCGAAAATACGCAGTATTTT | CASSTTGAENTQYF
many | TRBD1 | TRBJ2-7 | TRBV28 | TGTGCCAGCAGTCTAGACAGGGGTTACTACGAGCAGTACTTC | CASSLDRGYYEQYF
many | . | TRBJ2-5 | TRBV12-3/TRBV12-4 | TGTGCCAGCACGGGGACCGCCCGTGAGACCCAGTACTTC | CASTGTARETQYF
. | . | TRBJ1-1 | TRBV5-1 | TGCGCCAGCAGTACAGACCCCCAGAACACTGAAGCTTTCTTT | CASSTDPQNTEAFF
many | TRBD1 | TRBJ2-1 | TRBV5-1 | TGCGCCAGCAGCCCAGGGGACAGACTTTCCTACAATGAGCAGTTCTTC | CASSPGDRLSYNEQFF
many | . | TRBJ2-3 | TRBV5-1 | TGCGCCAGCAGCTTGTACGACCCTAGCACAGATACGCAGTATTTT | CASSLYDPSTDTQYF
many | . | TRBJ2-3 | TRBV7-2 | TGTGCCAGCAGCTACGAGTTGGACCCGCGGCGCACAGATACGCAGTATTTT | CASSYELDPRRTDTQYF
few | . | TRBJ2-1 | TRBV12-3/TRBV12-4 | TGTGCCAGCAGCTGGTCCGATGAGCAGTTCTTC | CASSWSDEQFF
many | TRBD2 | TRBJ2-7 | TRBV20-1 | TGCAGTGCCAGGACTAGCGGGGGCTACGAGCAGTACTTC | CSARTSGGYEQYF
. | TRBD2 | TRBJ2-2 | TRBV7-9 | TGTGCCAGCAGCTCACCGCCGGGAGGGACCAACACCGGGGAGCTGTTTTTT | CASSSPPGGTNTGELFF
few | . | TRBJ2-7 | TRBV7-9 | TGTGCCAGCAGCTTAGGTAGGGGGGTCGTCGACGAGCAGTACTTC | CASSLGRGVVDEQYF
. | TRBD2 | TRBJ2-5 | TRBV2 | TGTGCCAGCAGTGGTAGCGGGGGCCGATTTGAAGAGACCCAGTACTTC | CASSGSGGRFEETQYF
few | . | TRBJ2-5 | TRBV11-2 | TGTGCCAGCAGCTTAGAAGGGTTCAGGGGAGAGACCCAGTACTTC | CASSLEGFRGETQYF
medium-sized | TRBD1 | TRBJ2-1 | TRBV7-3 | TGTGCCAGCAGCTTAACACCGGGACAGGGGTTTGATGAGCAGTTCTTC | CASSLTPGQGFDEQFF
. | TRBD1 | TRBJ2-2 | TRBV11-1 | TGTGCCAGCAGCCCGATGGACAGGGGAAAGGACGGGGAGCTGTTTTTT | CASSPMDRGKDGELFF
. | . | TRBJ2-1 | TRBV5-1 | TGCGCCTGCAGATCAGGGGAGGGGCTACCCAATGAGCAGTTCTTC | CACRSGEGLPNEQFF
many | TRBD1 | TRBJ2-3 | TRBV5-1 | TGCGCCAGCAGCTTGGAGAACAGGGACAGGGATACGCAGTATTTT | CASSLENRDRDTQYF
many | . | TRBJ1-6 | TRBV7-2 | TGTGCCAGCAGCTTTCCCGGGGATGGTAATTCACCCCTCCACTTT | CASSFPGDGNSPLHF
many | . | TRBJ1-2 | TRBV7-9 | TGTGCCAGCAGCTTGATTGACGGGAACTATGGCTACACCTTC | CASSLIDGNYGYTF
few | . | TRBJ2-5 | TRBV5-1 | TGCGCCAGCAGCTTGGAGTGGGCAGAGACCCAGTACTTC | CASSLEWAETQYF
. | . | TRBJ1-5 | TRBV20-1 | TGCAGTGCTAGGGGGTTTCCCCTCAGAAATAGCAATCAGCCCCAGCATTTT | CSARGFPLRNSNQPQHF
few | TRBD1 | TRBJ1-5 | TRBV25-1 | TGTGCCAGCGCCCCATGGACAGGGGGCAATCAGCCCCAGCATTTT | CASAPWTGGNQPQHF
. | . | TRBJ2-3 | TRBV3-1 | TGTGCCAGCAGCCCCCACGACCCCGGCACAGATACGCAGTATTTT | CASSPHDPGTDTQYF
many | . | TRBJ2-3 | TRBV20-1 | TGCAGTGCCGGGCGGGGCGGGGCCCCAGACGATACGCAGTATTTT | CSAGRGGAPDDTQYF
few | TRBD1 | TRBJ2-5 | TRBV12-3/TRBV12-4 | TGTGCCAGCAGCCTTAGGACAGGGGCTCCCCAAGAGACCCAGTACTTC | CASSLRTGAPQETQYF
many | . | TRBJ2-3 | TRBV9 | TGTGCCAGCAGCGTAGGCCCTGGGGATTACTCCACAGATACGCAGTATTTT | CASSVGPGDYSTDTQYF
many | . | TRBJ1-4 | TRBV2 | TGTGCCAGCAGTAGGACTCGGAATAATGAAAAACTGTTTTTT | CASSRTRNNEKLFF
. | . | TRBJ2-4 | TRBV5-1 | TGCGCCAGCAGCTTTGGATCTGGCGGTGGCAAAAACATTCAGTACTTC | CASSFGSGGGKNIQYF
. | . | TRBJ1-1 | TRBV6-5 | TGTGCCAGCAGTTACCCCTCGGCAGGGTTGAACACTGAAGCTTTCTTT | CASSYPSAGLNTEAFF
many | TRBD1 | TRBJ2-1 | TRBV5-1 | TGCGCCAGCAGTCTAATGGGACAGAACAATGAGCAGTTCTTC | CASSLMGQNNEQFF
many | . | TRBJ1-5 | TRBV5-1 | TGCGCCAGCAGCTTGGATGGGGGTAGCAGCAATCAGCCCCAGCATTTT | CASSLDGGSSNQPQHF
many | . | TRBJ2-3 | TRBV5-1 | TGCGCCAGCAGCCCGCTACAGGGAGTAAGCACAGATACGCAGTATTTT | CASSPLQGVSTDTQYF
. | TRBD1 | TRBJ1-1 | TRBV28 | TGTGCCAGCAGTTTCTTTAGGTTGGGACAGCACCTTTCTGGGACTGAAGCTTTCTTT | CASSFFRLGQHLSGTEAFF
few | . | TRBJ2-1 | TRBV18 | TGTGCCAGCTCACCAGCCGAAATTCACTACAATGAGCAGTTCTTC | CASSPAEIHYNEQFF
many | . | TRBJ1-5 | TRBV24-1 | TGTGCCACCAGTGACAGGACTTTCAATCAGCCCCAGCATTTT | CATSDRTFNQPQHF
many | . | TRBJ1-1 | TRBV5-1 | TGCGCCAGCAGCTCCGACGGCTCCGGGATGGGCACTGAAGCTTTCTTT | CASSSDGSGMGTEAFF
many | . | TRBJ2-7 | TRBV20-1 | TGCAGTGCTATCCAGGGCTCCGAGCAGTACTTC | CSAIQGSEQYF
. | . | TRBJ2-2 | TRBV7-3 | TGTGCCAGCAGCTTAACCGGGCTAGCTAACGCCGGGGAGCTGTTTTTT | CASSLTGLANAGELFF
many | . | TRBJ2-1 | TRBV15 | TGTGCCACCAGCAGAGTGCATGGAGAGCAGTTCTTC | CATSRVHGEQFF
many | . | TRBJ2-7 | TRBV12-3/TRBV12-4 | TGTGCCAGCAGTTCCAGCGGGCTCTCCTACGAGCAGTACTTC | CASSSSGLSYEQYF
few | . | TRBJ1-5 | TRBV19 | TGTGCCAGTAGTATTATGACAACTCAGCCCCAGCATTTT | CASSIMTTQPQHF
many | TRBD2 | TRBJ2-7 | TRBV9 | TGTGCCAGCAGCGTAGATAGCGGGGCAAAGGAGCAGTACTTC | CASSVDSGAKEQYF
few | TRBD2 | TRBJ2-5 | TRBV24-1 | TGTGCCACCAGTGACCCTTCCGGGGGGGCCCGAGAGACCCAGTACTTC | CATSDPSGGARETQYF
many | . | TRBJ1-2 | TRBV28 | TGTGCCAGCAGGGCGGGGGGCTATGGCTACACCTTC | CASRAGGYGYTF
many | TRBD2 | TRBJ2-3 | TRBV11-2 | TGTGCCAGCAGCTTAGGAGGAGGCGGGGGGCGCCCCACAGATACGCAGTATTTT | CASSLGGGGGRPTDTQYF
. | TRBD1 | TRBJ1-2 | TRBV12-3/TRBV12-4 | TGTGCCAGCAGTGGGACAGGGAAATTGTATGGCTACACCTTC | CASSGTGKLYGYTF
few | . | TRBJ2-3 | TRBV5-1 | TGCGCCAGCAGGCCGGGGAGGACGAGCACAGATACGCAGTATTTT | CASRPGRTSTDTQYF
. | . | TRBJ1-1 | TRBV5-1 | TGCGCCAGCAGCCCCGGCGGTGGGGGTAACACTGAAGCTTTCTTT | CASSPGGGGNTEAFF
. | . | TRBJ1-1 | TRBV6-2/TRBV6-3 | TGTGCCAGCAACGAAGGAGGTTACAAGACGAACACTGAAGCTTTCTTT | CASNEGGYKTNTEAFF
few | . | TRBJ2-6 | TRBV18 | TGTGCCAGCTCACGTACGATAGGTTCTGGGGCCAACGTCCTGACTTTC | CASSRTIGSGANVLTF
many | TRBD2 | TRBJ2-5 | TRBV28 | TGTGCCAGCAGTTTAGGGTTGGCTAGCGGGGTTGGGGAGACCCAGTACTTC | CASSLGLASGVGETQYF
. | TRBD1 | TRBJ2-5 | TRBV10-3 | TGTGCCATCAGTGACGGACAGGGTGGGAAGACCCAGTACTTC | CAISDGQGGKTQYF
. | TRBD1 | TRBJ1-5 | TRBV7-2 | TGTGCCAGCAGCCAAGGGGGCAGGAATCAGCCCCAGCATTTT | CASSQGGRNQPQHF
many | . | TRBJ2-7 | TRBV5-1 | TGCGCCAGCAGCGTTGTCGTAGGCAGATCCTACGAGCAGTACTTC | CASSVVVGRSYEQYF
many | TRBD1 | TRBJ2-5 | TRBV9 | TGTGCCAGCAGCGGAAACAGGGGGGAAGAGACCCAGTACTTC | CASSGNRGEETQYF
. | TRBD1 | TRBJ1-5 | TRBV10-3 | TGTGCCATCAGTGCCGACAGGGAGGACCAGCCCCAGCATTTT | CAISADREDQPQHF
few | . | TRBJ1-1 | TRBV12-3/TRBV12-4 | TGTGCCAGCAGTCCCACTCGAACGACCATGAACACTGAAGCTTTCTTT | CASSPTRTTMNTEAFF
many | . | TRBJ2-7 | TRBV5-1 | TGCGCCAGCAGCTTGGGCGGGACACCGACCTACGAGCAGTACTTC | CASSLGGTPTYEQYF
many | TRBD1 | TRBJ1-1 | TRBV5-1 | TGCGCCAGCAGCTCATTGACAGGGCGCAGCACTGAAGCTTTCTTT | CASSSLTGRSTEAFF